Listed here are 21 T cell receptor beta chains from one sample, sequenced in a study of long-term antiretroviral therapy in people with HIV (dated by TCRdb to between 2021 and 2024). Sequencing of the TRB variable region was done with the immunoSEQ hsTCRB v3.0 assay at survey level resolution. TCRdb's version of the immuneACCESS table is confined to in-frame rearrangements and falls short of the full clone set. An unresolved V gene accounts for under half of the shortfall where checked; the remainder is of unknown origin. This sample gives some 20,000 clones in total; around 80% of them show up just once. The ten largest clones add up to almost 8% of the sample. The sample here was unsorted PBMCs, taken at the start of antiretroviral therapy, before treatment. Receptors originate from a woman between 40 and 55 years old with HIV.

The chain employs TRBV5-1 and TRBJ2-1, with 9 bases identical to TRBD2. J gave up 4 bases and V 4 bases, and 6 bases lay outside the gene matches. Germline V gene data show CDR1 as SGHRS and CDR2 as YFSETQ. This CDR3 spans 15 amino acids. CDR3 protein: CASSRQRGAYNEQFF. The CDR3 bases are TGCGCCAGCAGCCGTCAGCGGGGGGCTTACAATGAGCAGTTCTTC.

This clone was seen a handful of times. The chain employs TRBV30 and TRBJ1-2, with 9 bases matching TRBD1. CDR3 length: 16 residues. CDR1 GTSNPN and CDR2 SVGIG come from the germline V gene (reference sequence). V shed 3 bases and J 2 bases; nucleotides not matched to a gene: 10. The CDR3 DNA is TGTGCCTGGAGACTCTCCGGGACAGGGTGGAACTATGGCTACACCTTC. Translation gives CAWRLSGTGWNYGYTF.

This chain links TRBV5-1 with TRBJ1-6; the D gene is possibly TRBD1 (6 bases). The length of the CDR3 is 14 residues. V lost 6 bases to trimming and J lost 6 bases, with 13 bases between them. Germline CDR1 reads SGHRS; CDR2 reads YFSETQ. CDR3 loop: CASKTGTSNSPLHF. CDR3 nucleotide sequence: TGCGCCAGCAAAACCGGGACATCTAATTCACCCCTCCACTTT.

The J gene is TRBJ1-4, the V gene TRBV28; D possibly corresponds to TRBD1 (6 bases). The CDR3 runs 14 residues. Trimming left V 5 bases short and J 8 bases short, with 15 bases between. CDR1 is MDHEN and CDR2 is SYDVKM in the germline V gene. CDR3 sequence reads: CASSPRTEWEKLFF. CDR3 nucleotide sequence: TGTGCCAGCAGTCCTAGGACAGAATGGGAAAAACTGTTTTTT.

The chain employs TRBV5-6 and TRBJ2-4, with D uncertain. CDR1 is SGHDT and CDR2 is YYEEEE in the germline V gene. The CDR3 runs to 13 residues. Trimming removed 4 bases from V and 8 bases from J, with 13 bases in between. This CDR3 reads CASSAWSRDIQYF. In nucleotides, the CDR3 is TGTGCCAGCAGCGCCTGGTCCCGGGACATTCAGTACTTC.

CDR3 sequence reads: CASSLRQGVGYTF. The DNA for the CDR3 is TGTGCCAGCAGCCTCCGACAGGGAGTTGGCTACACCTTC. This chain connects TRBV7-8 to TRBJ1-2; 7 bases fit TRBD1. This CDR3 is built from 13 residues. J was trimmed by 7 bases and V by 5 bases; bases with no gene match: 7. The germline gives CDR1 SGHVS, CDR2 FQNEAQ.

J is TRBJ2-2 and V is TRBV7-3; TRBD1 agrees at 8 bases. Germline-derived CDR1 and CDR2 are SGHTA and FQGTGA. CDR3 length: 16 amino acids. V dropped 0 bases and J dropped 4; count of bases not matched to a gene: 4. CDR3 in DNA: TGTGCCAGCAGCTTAACGGGGACAGGAGGCACCGGGGAGCTGTTTTTT. Amino acid sequence: CASSLTGTGGTGELFF. The full variable domain, with the rest looked up from reference TRBV7-3 and TRBJ2-2, is GAGVSQTPSNKVTEKGKYVELRCDPISGHTALYWYRQSLGQGPEFLIYFQGTGAADDSGLPNDRFFAVRPEGSVSTLKIQRTERGDSAVYLCASSLTGTGGTGELFFGEGSRLTVL.

CDR3 amino acids: CASSLGDRGKDTQYF. The CDR3 coding sequence is TGCGCCAGCAGCTTGGGGGACAGGGGGAAAGATACGCAGTATTTT. The V and J genes are TRBV5-1 and TRBJ2-3, with TRBD1 matching over 11 bases. With V trimmed by 0 bases and J by 5 bases, 2 bases remained unmatched. The CDR3 spans 15 residues. CDR1 is SGHRS, CDR2 YFSETQ, per germline.

This chain connects TRBV6-6 to TRBJ1-5; D not certain. The V gene lost 0 bases and the J gene lost 7 bases, with 4 bases spanning the gap. CDR3 length equals 12 residues. Germline V gene lookup returns CDR1 MNHNY and CDR2 SVGAGI (reference sequence). The CDR3 is CASSYSTQPQHF. The CDR3, as DNA: TGTGCCAGCAGTTACTCAACACAGCCCCAGCATTTT.

CDR3 region: CASERAPRGYGYTF. The CDR3 DNA is TGTGCCAGCGAAAGGGCCCCCCGAGGCTATGGCTACACCTTC. The chain joins TRBV28 to TRBJ1-2; D is unclear. The CDR3 sequence is 14 residues long. The germline V and J ends were trimmed by 8 bases and 4 bases, with 17 bases remaining between them. Looked up from germline, CDR1 is MDHEN and CDR2 is SYDVKM.

This chain links TRBV7-9 with TRBJ1-3; D is unclear. The V gene lost 3 bases and the J gene lost 7 bases, with 13 bases spanning the gap. The CDR3 has 14 residues. CDR1 and CDR2 (germline): SEHNR, FQNEAQ (reference sequence). CDR3 bases: TGTGCCAGCAGCTTCTCGGACCGCGGGAACACCATATATTTT. Translation gives CASSFSDRGNTIYF.

The J gene is TRBJ1-2, the V gene TRBV7-3; unclear D gene. The CDR3 sequence is 14 residues long. From germline, CDR1 is SGHTA and CDR2 FQGTGA. V lost 5 bases and J 4 bases, leaving 14 bases between the germline ends. CDR3 sequence (DNA): TGTGCCAGCAGCCTCGGACCTGCGGGCTATGGCTACACCTTC. It encodes CASSLGPAGYGYTF.

The genes are TRBV29-1 and TRBJ1-1; D is uncertain. This CDR3 has 13 amino acids. The germline gives CDR1 SQVTM, CDR2 ANQGSEA. The V end lost 4 bases, the J end lost 1 base, and 10 bases lay between the germline ends. CDR3 region: CSVARGTNTEAFF. CDR3 DNA sequence: TGCAGCGTTGCGAGAGGAACGAACACTGAAGCTTTCTTT.

Here the CDR3 DNA reads TGTGCCAGCCAAGGGACTGAAGCTTTCTTT. It is translated as CASQGTEAFF. The chain joins TRBV7-9 to TRBJ1-1; D call uncertain. This CDR3 region has 10 residues. Per the germline V gene, CDR1 is SEHNR and CDR2 is FQNEAQ (reference sequence). V was cut by 8 bases and J by 5 bases, with 6 bases left in between.

The chain uses TRBV12-2 and TRBJ2-7; the table names TRBD2, a call not compared with the DNA. TRBV12-2 is marked as a pseudogene. This CDR3 spans 15 amino acids. CDR3 amino acids: CASRLEVWRAYEQYF. In DNA form, the CDR3 reads TGTGCAAGTCGCTTAGAAGTATGGAGGGCCTACGAGCAGTACTTC.

In this sample, this clone turned up once. This chain joins TRBV11-2 and TRBJ2-1; TRBD1 matches 7 bases. From germline, CDR1 is SGHAT and CDR2 FQNNGV. Trimming took 1 base from V and 4 from J; bases not matched to a gene: 10. The CDR3 runs to 17 residues. CDR3 DNA sequence: TGTGCCAGCAGCTTAGGGAGTAGGGCAGGGGGATACAATGAGCAGTTCTTC. This codes for CASSLGSRAGGYNEQFF.

This clone appeared once. The chain has TRBV4-2 and TRBJ2-1; tentatively, D is TRBD1 or TRBD2 (5 bases each). Germline V CDR1 and CDR2: LGHNA, YNFKEQ. The CDR3 covers 17 residues. Between the trimmed V and J ends, which lost 3 bases and 7 bases, there was a span of 22 bases. In DNA form, the CDR3 reads TGTGCCAGCAGCCAGTCCAGGGTAGCGATTCCTTTTAATGAGCAGTTCTTC. This gives the protein CASSQSRVAIPFNEQFF.

The V call is TRBV7-2, the J call TRBJ1-6; D perhaps matches TRBD1 (6 bases). Deletions cut 5 bases from V and 10 bases from J, with 18 bases between. Germline V CDR1 and CDR2: SGHTA, FQGNSA. This CDR3 spans 15 amino acids. This chain's CDR3 is CASSPGYRENSPLHF. For the CDR3, the DNA is TGTGCCAGCAGCCCAGGATACAGGGAAAACTCACCCCTCCACTTT. Filled out from reference TRBV7-2 and TRBJ1-6, the complete variable domain reads GAGVSQSPSNKVTEKGKDVELRCDPISGHTALYWYRQSLGQGLEFLIYFQGNSAPDKSGLPSDRFSAERTGGSVSTLTIQRTQQEDSAVYLCASSPGYRENSPLHFGNGTRLTVT.

V gene TRBV5-4 combines with J gene TRBJ2-1; D unclear. The CDR3 contains 14 residues. Germline values: CDR1 SGHNT, CDR2 YYREEE (reference sequence). The ends were cut back, 3 bases at V and 7 bases at J, with 14 bases in the middle. DNA for the CDR3: TGTGCCAGCAGCTCCCCGGCAGGCTCTAATGAGCAGTTCTTC. Residues: CASSSPAGSNEQFF.

This clone came up a few times. This chain uses TRBV30 with TRBJ1-6, with 7 bases lining up with TRBD1. The V gene end was trimmed by 4 bases and the J gene end by 8 bases; junction bases not matched to a gene: 8. Germline CDR1 and CDR2: GTSNPN and SVGIG (reference sequence). CDR3 length equals 14 residues. CDR3 protein: CAWTTGAGDSPLHF. CDR3 DNA sequence: TGTGCCTGGACAACAGGGGCTGGGGATTCACCCCTCCACTTT. Based on the CDR3 plus reference TRBV30 and TRBJ1-6, the full variable domain is SQTIHQWPATLVQPVGSPLSLECTVEGTSNPNLYWYRQAAGRGLQLLFYSVGIGQISSEVPQNLSASRPQDRQFILSSKKLLLSDSGFYLCAWTTGAGDSPLHFGNGTRLTVT.

This chain uses TRBV4-2 with TRBJ2-5, with 8 bases matching TRBD2. V lost 0 bases and J lost 1; bases outside the gene matches: 4. CDR1 is LGHNA and CDR2 is YNFKEQ in the germline V gene. The CDR3 extends over 16 amino acids. CDR3 protein: CASSQEGAGAQETQYF. The CDR3 nucleotides are TGTGCCAGCAGCCAAGAAGGAGCGGGGGCCCAAGAGACCCAGTACTTC.